The rows below give T cell receptor beta chains drawn from one sample of a study of shared clonotypes between healthy human individuals. Measured with immunoSEQ multiplex PCR; TCRdb has only the in-frame clones, and not every one. Of some 2.1 million clones listed, roughly 94% are singletons. Material for sequencing was naive CD4+ T cells sorted from blood. The receptors were gathered from a man between 18 and 29 years old in good health. CDR3s include the opening cysteine and the closing phenylalanine or tryptophan. Each record gives: CDR3 length, D gene, J gene, clone size, V gene, CDR3 protein, CDR3 DNA. D genes are given only for firm matches. Not every row has a clone size; where given, it reads once, few, many or a size class.

15 - TRBJ2-5 - TRBV30 CAWSITRDSRETQYF TGTGCCTGGAGTATCACGCGGGACTCTCGAGAGACCCAGTACTTC
15 - TRBJ1-1 - TRBV2 CASRSVEIMNTEAFF TGTGCCAGCCGTTCGGTAGAGATAATGAACACTGAAGCTTTCTTT
14 - TRBJ2-2 - TRBV7-2 CASSPGGAVGELFF TGTGCCAGCAGCCCCGGGGGAGCCGTCGGGGAGCTGTTTTTT
14 - TRBJ1-6 - TRBV30 CAWSVLEYNSPLHF TGTGCCTGGAGTGTACTTGAATATAATTCACCCCTCCACTTT
16 - TRBJ2-3 - TRBV6-5 CASSYSTRGATDTQYF TGTGCCAGCAGTTACTCGACCCGGGGGGCCACAGATACGCAGTATTTT
15 TRBD1 TRBJ1-4 - TRBV18 CASSLGTVGSEKLFF TGTGCCAGCTCACTTGGGACAGTCGGATCGGAAAAACTGTTTTTT
14 TRBD1 TRBJ1-2 - TRBV6-5 CASSRPTGAGGYTF TGTGCCAGCAGTCGCCCCACAGGGGCAGGCGGCTACACCTTC
15 - TRBJ2-5 - TRBV5-4 CASSLQARTQETQYF TGTGCCAGCAGCTTACAGGCCAGAACTCAAGAGACCCAGTACTTC
15 - TRBJ1-2 - TRBV4-2 CASSQTGTVNYGYTF TGTGCCAGCAGCCAGACCGGGACCGTCAACTATGGCTACACCTTC
15 TRBD2 TRBJ2-7 - TRBV11-2 CASSLSGRASYEQYF TGTGCCAGCAGCCTCAGCGGGAGGGCCTCCTACGAGCAGTACTTC
13 - TRBJ1-1 - TRBV6-5 CASSLSGNTEAFF TGTGCCAGCAGCTTATCGGGGAACACTGAAGCTTTCTTT
13 - TRBJ1-1 - TRBV6-1 CASTATANTEAFF TGTGCCAGCACCGCGACAGCGAACACTGAAGCTTTCTTT
14 - TRBJ1-5 - TRBV9 CASSVDSGNQPQHF TGTGCCAGCAGCGTCGACTCCGGCAATCAGCCCCAGCATTTT
15 - TRBJ1-6 - TRBV30 CAWSVPAGRNSPLHF TGTGCCTGGAGTGTACCGGCAGGGAGAAATTCACCCCTCCACTTT
18 TRBD2 TRBJ2-2 - TRBV5-5 CASSLPGLAGGGTGELFF TGTGCCAGCAGCTTGCCTGGACTAGCGGGAGGTGGCACCGGGGAGCTGTTTTTT
14 TRBD1 TRBJ2-1 - TRBV28 CASSDTDRGNEQFF TGTGCCAGCAGTGATACGGACAGGGGCAATGAGCAGTTCTTC
15 TRBD1 TRBJ1-2 - TRBV18 CASSTNEGASIGYTF TGTGCCAGCTCCACCAATGAGGGGGCGTCCATTGGCTACACCTTC
15 - TRBJ2-1 - TRBV4-1 CASSQDSAPTGEQFF TGCGCCAGCAGCCAAGATTCGGCTCCGACGGGGGAGCAGTTCTTC
20 TRBD1 TRBJ1-6 once TRBV28 CASSPLWVQGGGLYNSPLHF TGTGCCAGCAGCCCCCTCTGGGTACAGGGAGGGGGCCTATATAATTCACCCCTCCACTTT
14 - TRBJ2-1 - TRBV6-5 CASGSSSSYNEQFF TGTGCCAGCGGATCGTCGAGCTCCTACAATGAGCAGTTCTTC
14 - TRBJ2-3 once TRBV11-3 CASSPPASTDTQYF TGTGCCAGCAGCCCCCCAGCGTCCACAGATACGCAGTATTTT
16 TRBD2 TRBJ2-1 - TRBV7-6 CASRTSGSASYNEQFF TGTGCCAGCCGGACTAGCGGGAGTGCGTCCTACAATGAGCAGTTCTTC
15 - TRBJ1-1 - TRBV5-1 CASSLVVSMNTEAFF TGCGCCAGCAGCTTGGTTGTCAGTATGAACACTGAAGCTTTCTTT
17 TRBD2 TRBJ2-5 - TRBV30 CAWRRLAGGPLQETQYF TGTGCCTGGAGGAGACTAGCGGGGGGACCGTTACAAGAGACCCAGTACTTC
15 - TRBJ2-2 - TRBV6-5 CASGLVPGDTGELFF TGTGCCAGCGGGTTGGTCCCTGGGGACACCGGGGAGCTGTTTTTT
16 TRBD1 TRBJ2-7 - TRBV7-2 CASSLEFRDRGHEQYF TGTGCCAGCAGCTTAGAATTTAGGGACAGGGGCCACGAGCAGTACTTC
16 TRBD2 TRBJ2-1 - TRBV6-6 CASSYLFSGTQNEQFF TGTGCCAGCAGTTACTTGTTTAGCGGGACTCAAAATGAGCAGTTCTTC
14 TRBD1 TRBJ1-2 - TRBV5-1 CASSLATGTGAWTF TGCGCCAGCAGCCTCGCAACCGGGACAGGGGCTTGGACCTTC
12 - TRBJ1-5 - TRBV19 CASSEPPQPQHF TGTGCCAGTAGTGAACCTCCACAGCCCCAGCATTTT
13 - TRBJ1-1 - TRBV6-1 CASCKNLNTEAFF TGTGCCAGCTGTAAAAACCTGAACACTGAAGCTTTCTTT
13 - TRBJ1-4 - TRBV10-3 CATGEGANEKLFF TGTGCCACCGGAGAGGGGGCTAATGAAAAACTGTTTTTT
13 - TRBJ1-2 - TRBV30 CAWSVNPLLGYTF TGTGCCTGGAGTGTGAATCCCTTATTAGGCTACACCTTC
13 - TRBJ2-1 - TRBV25-1 CASGWTALNEQFF TGTGCCAGCGGGTGGACAGCCCTAAATGAGCAGTTCTTC
14 TRBD1 TRBJ1-1 - TRBV6-6 CASTVTGGVTEAFF TGTGCCAGCACCGTGACAGGGGGAGTCACTGAAGCTTTCTTT
18 - TRBJ1-6 - TRBV1 CTSSTRTGTGTYNSPLHF TGCACCAGCAGCACTAGGACAGGGACGGGAACTTATAATTCACCCCTCCACTTT
14 - TRBJ1-1 - TRBV11-2 CASSPGQVNTEAFF TGTGCCAGCAGCCCGGGACAAGTTAACACTGAAGCTTTCTTT
13 - TRBJ1-1 - TRBV7-3 CASSLTSNTEAFF TGTGCCAGCAGCCTCACCTCGAACACTGAAGCTTTCTTT
14 - TRBJ2-2 once TRBV5-1 CASSLDSYTGELFF TGCGCCAGCAGCTTGGACAGCTACACCGGGGAGCTGTTTTTT
13 - TRBJ1-1 - TRBV5-1 CASSVGLNTEAFF TGCGCCAGCAGCGTCGGACTGAACACTGAAGCTTTCTTT
12 - TRBJ1-1 - TRBV11-2 CASIGRNTEAFF TGCGCCAGCATAGGCCGGAACACTGAAGCTTTCTTT
13 - TRBJ2-7 - TRBV6-5 CASIPPGAYEQYF TGTGCCAGCATTCCTCCGGGGGCGTACGAGCAGTACTTC
15 TRBD1 TRBJ2-2 - TRBV18 CASSPGTGDAGELFF TGTGCCAGCTCACCCGGGACAGGGGACGCCGGGGAGCTGTTTTTT
13 - TRBJ1-2 once TRBV4-3 CASSQDSNYGYTF TGCGCCAGCAGCCAAGACAGCAACTATGGCTACACCTTC
15 TRBD1 TRBJ1-1 - TRBV18 CASSPGQGGVTEAFF TGTGCCAGCTCTCCCGGACAGGGAGGTGTCACTGAAGCTTTCTTT
15 TRBD1 TRBJ2-6 - TRBV9 CASSDRGSGANVLTF TGTGCCAGCAGTGACAGGGGCTCTGGGGCCAACGTCCTGACTTTC
11 TRBD2 TRBJ2-1 - TRBV30 CARGLAYEQFF TGTGCCCGTGGACTAGCGTATGAGCAGTTCTTC
13 - TRBJ1-2 - TRBV6-5 CASGRSLGYGYTF TGTGCCAGCGGGAGGTCCCTTGGCTATGGCTACACCTTC
17 TRBD1 TRBJ2-4 - TRBV19 CASSIAVTGSAKNIQYF TGTGCCAGTAGTATAGCGGTGACAGGGAGCGCCAAAAACATTCAGTACTTC
15 - TRBJ2-5 - TRBV28 CASSSEGTDQETQYF TGTGCCAGCAGTTCCGAAGGGACTGACCAAGAGACCCAGTACTTC
15 TRBD1 TRBJ1-1 - TRBV5-4 CASTWGSGGNTEAFF TGTGCCAGCACTTGGGGCTCAGGGGGTAACACTGAAGCTTTCTTT
19 - TRBJ2-7 - TRBV7-2 CASSLGTYTGTGPFSEQYF TGTGCCAGCAGCTTAGGAACGTATACGGGAACAGGGCCTTTTTCCGAGCAGTACTTC
13 - TRBJ2-7 - TRBV6-1 CASSRGREYEQYF TGTGCCAGCAGTAGGGGCAGGGAGTACGAGCAGTACTTC
14 - TRBJ1-5 - TRBV4-3 CASSQEALNQPQHF TGCGCCAGCAGCCAAGAGGCCCTGAATCAGCCCCAGCATTTT
13 - TRBJ1-1 - TRBV5-1 CASSLVVNTEAFF TGCGCCAGCAGCTTGGTAGTGAACACTGAAGCTTTCTTT